The sequence of this T cell receptor beta chain was determined in a study of blood T cell repertoires in COVID-19. Assay: immunoSEQ multiplex PCR; the TCRdb copy retains only in-frame clones and omits some. The table shows 180,000 or so clones, with nearly 80% occurring only once. Cohort placement rested on clinical history that participants reported themselves. Exposed participants encountered a COVID-19 case during the 2 weeks preceding study entry. CDR3 length: 13 residues. CDR1 and CDR2 from the germline V gene are KGHDR and SFDVKD. This clone showed up just once. At one of its ends the junction is not consistent with the germline gene, which may arise from a read error.

The genes are TRBV24-1 and TRBJ1-3; 9 nucleotides align to TRBD1. Sequencing input: PBMCs or T cells enriched from blood (not recorded which). This clonotype was obtained from a man aged 55 to 69 who had been exposed to COVID-19. The CDR3 sequence: CATSVTGGSTIYF. The CDR3 DNA sequence: TGTGCCACCAGTGTGACAGGGGGAAGCACCATATATTTT.